The entry that follows covers one T cell receptor beta chain sequence. The sample comes from a study of blood T cell repertoires in COVID-19. Study-wide background: Samples taken during acute and convalescent COVID-19 were collected in the United States, Italy and Spain.

As handled by the study authors: Researchers report that nucleated cell counts were estimated from reference gene primer amplification. The repertoire was sequenced with immunoSEQ multiplex PCR; TCRdb's copy has only in-frame clones and lacks some. V, J and clone size were drawn from that table, and D and trimming were deduced from the DNA. The data show about 150,000 clones, roughly 83% seen once. V was pared by 4 bases and J by 2 bases, with 10 bases of the junction left unmatched. CDR1 and CDR2 from the germline V gene are LGHNA and YNFKEQ. This CDR3 comprises 17 residues. The TCR comes from a woman aged 60-75 years with COVID-19, enrolled during active disease. Sequencing was carried out using peripheral blood. The chain combines TRBV4-2 with TRBJ1-3, with TRBD1 identical over 8 bases. CDR3 DNA sequence: TGTGCCAGCAGCCGCGCGATTGGGGGACAGGCTGGAAACACCATATATTTT. Amino acids: CASSRAIGGQAGNTIYF.